The source of this T cell receptor beta chain is a study of T-cell reconstitution after alpha-beta-depleted transplantation in children (dated by TCRdb to the mid-2010s). In terms of the full investigation: T-cell immune reconstitution after TCRalphabeta/CD19-depleted allogeneic hematopoietic cell transplantation in children was quantitatively tracked in the study by means of TCR repertoire profiling.

V is pared back by 8 bases and J by 2 bases, with 15 bases lying between the germline termini. Sequences SNHLY (CDR1) and FYNNEI (CDR2) are obtained from the germline V gene. Including the terminal cysteine and phenylalanine, the CDR3 comprises 14 residues. The CDR3 DNA has 42 bases and is translated from base 1. The library was prepared using PCR. Instrument on record: Illumina HiSeq 2500. TCR libraries were prepared with molecular barcoding, using unique molecular identifiers to normalize TCRbeta repertoire quantification. Clones were called with MiXCR by TCRdb after fastp trimmed the public reads at Q25, and only in-frame beta chains were retained. Every CDR3 protein is listed once, alongside the most common genes and DNA of its rows. Counted in this sample were about 200,000 distinct CDR3 sequences; roughly a sixth of them appeared once. Approximately 40% of the sample is in the top ten clones.

This sample's treatment or condition label indicates: allogeneic hematopoietic cell transplantation with graft depleted of TCRalphabeta T cells and CD19 B cells. The children who served as transplant recipients had been given grafts of TCRalphabeta/CD19-depleted allogeneic hematopoietic cells. In the case of this clonotype: This receptor's antigen is unknown. No base-level quality is on record; no much larger clone is a single base apart.

What the work shows at the level of the full study, not this receptor alone: In some patients, the high TCRbeta diversity seen at day 60 was put down to recipient T cells and intrathymic progenitors that had survived conditioning. Over the following months the frequencies of hyperexpanded clones went down, and after one year T-cell counts and TCRbeta diversity were mostly credited to newly produced T cells. About two months after transplant, the apparently early recovery of alphabetaT-cell counts reportedly depended on just several hundred clones that had expanded rapidly and came from non-depleted graft cells.

The receptor was derived from a male patient aged 2 to 9 who had a stem cell transplant for acute lymphoblastic leukemia, so the T cells may come from the graft donor. The material sequenced was PBMCs, mostly from graft donor cells, taken 360 days after TCRalphabeta/CD19-depleted stem cell transplant. The chain employs TRBV2 and TRBJ2-5; TRBD2 is a weak D gene call, 6 bases matching. CDR3 protein: CASSRVSGQETQYF. The bases are TGTGCCAGCTCCCGGGTTAGCGGACAAGAGACCCAGTACTTC.